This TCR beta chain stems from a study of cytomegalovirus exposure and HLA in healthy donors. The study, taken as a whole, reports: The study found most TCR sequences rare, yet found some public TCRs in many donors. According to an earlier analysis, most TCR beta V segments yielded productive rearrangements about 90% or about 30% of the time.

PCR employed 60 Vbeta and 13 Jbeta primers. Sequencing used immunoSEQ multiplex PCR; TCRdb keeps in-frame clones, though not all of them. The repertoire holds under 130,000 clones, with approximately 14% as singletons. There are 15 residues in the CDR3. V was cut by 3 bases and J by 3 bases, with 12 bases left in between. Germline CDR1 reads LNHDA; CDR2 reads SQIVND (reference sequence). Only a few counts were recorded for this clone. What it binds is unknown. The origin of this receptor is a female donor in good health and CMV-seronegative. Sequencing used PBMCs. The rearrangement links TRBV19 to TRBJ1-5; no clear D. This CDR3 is CASSMAGILNQPQHF. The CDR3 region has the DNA TGTGCCAGTAGTATGGCGGGAATCCTCAATCAGCCCCAGCATTTT.